Given below is one T cell receptor beta chain in context. This entry is derived from a study of technical replicates of blood from a few donors. V was pared by 2 bases and J by 0 bases, with 8 bases of the junction left unmatched. CDR3 length equals 18 residues. Germline CDR1 and CDR2: SNHLY and FYNNEI. The repertoire was sequenced with immunoSEQ multiplex PCR; TCRdb's copy has only in-frame clones and lacks some. The sample records tens of thousands of clones, approximately 96% being singletons. V usage is TRBV2 and J usage is TRBJ2-1; 9 nucleotides line up with TRBD1. Sample: T cells isolated from PBMCs. The origin of this receptor is a human donor in good health. The CDR3 loop reads CASSEPKGQGSSYNEQFF. In DNA, the CDR3 is TGTGCCAGCAGTGAACCAAAAGGACAGGGGAGCTCCTACAATGAGCAGTTCTTC.